This T cell receptor beta chain was found in a study of cytomegalovirus exposure and HLA in healthy donors. Broader study findings: Analyses of presence/absence relied on an assumption of roughly uniform sequencing depth across donors. A later analysis linked a missense DCLRE1C variant to TCR beta V- and J-gene trimming.

The PCR was carried out with 60 Vbeta primers and 13 Jbeta primers. TCRdb's table, derived via immunoSEQ multiplex PCR, lists solely in-frame clones and lacks some. The table includes 100,000 to 150,000 clones, over 60% detected once. Germline values: CDR1 SGDLS, CDR2 YYNGEE. The CDR3 is made up of 17 amino acids. Trimming removed 2 bases from V and 0 bases from J, with 15 bases in between. To note about this clone: The target antigen is unknown.

This TCR came from a man in his late teens or twenties in good health and CMV-seropositive. The sequencing sample was made of PBMCs. This chain connects TRBV9 to TRBJ1-3, with no clear D. This chain's CDR3 is CASSVSLEFSSGNTIYF. The CDR3 DNA reads as TGTGCCAGCAGCGTCTCGCTAGAGTTCAGCTCTGGAAACACCATATATTTT. The full variable domain, its missing parts supplied by reference TRBV9 and TRBJ1-3, is DSGVTQTPKHLITATGQRVTLRCSPRSGDLSVYWYQQSLDQGLQFLIQYYNGEERAKGNILERFSAQQFPDLHSELNLSSLELGDSALYFCASSVSLEFSSGNTIYFGEGSWLTVV.